The 23 T cell receptor beta chains below all came from one sample that was sequenced in a study of blood T cell repertoires in COVID-19. Using immunoSEQ multiplex PCR, the repertoire was profiled, and TCRdb retains in-frame clones only, with some absent. The sample holds about 180,000 clones; nearly 90% are singletons and the top ten take 1.9%. The sequenced material came from peripheral blood. The source of these receptors is a man younger than 35 who had recovered from COVID-19.

The CDR3 sequence is CASSEQGTRDEQYF. CDR3 coding DNA: TGTGCCAGTAGTGAACAGGGGACGCGTGACGAGCAGTACTTC. V gene TRBV19 combines with J gene TRBJ2-7; 7 positions match TRBD1. This CDR3 comprises 14 residues. The J segment lost 5 bases and the V segment lost 5 bases, leaving 9 bases of the junction unmatched. Per germline, CDR1 LNHDA and CDR2 SQIVND (reference sequence).

The chain joins TRBV12-3 or TRBV12-4 to TRBJ1-5, with TRBD1 identical over 10 bases. This CDR3 is built from 13 residues. Trimming removed 6 bases from V and 7 bases from J; junction bases left unmatched: 3. CDR3 loop: CASRTGGEQPQHF. The CDR3 DNA reads TGTGCCAGCAGGACAGGGGGCGAACAGCCCCAGCATTTT.

The V gene is TRBV28, the J gene TRBJ2-5; 11 nucleotides align to TRBD1. Losses at the gene ends were 5 bases for V and 1 base for J; bases not matched to a gene: 3. This CDR3 region has 15 residues. The germline V gene has CDR1 MDHEN and CDR2 SYDVKM. CDR3 amino acids: CASSAGTGGQETQYF. The CDR3 nucleotides read TGTGCCAGCAGTGCCGGGACAGGGGGCCAAGAGACCCAGTACTTC. Using reference TRBV28 and TRBJ2-5 for the parts outside the CDR3, the full variable domain is DVKVTQSSRYLVKRTGEKVFLECVQDMDHENMFWYRQDPGLGLRLIYFSYDVKMKEKGDIPEGYSVSREKKERFSLILESASTNQTSMYLCASSAGTGGQETQYFGPGTRLLVL.

The chain joins TRBV19 to TRBJ2-7; TRBD1 is a possible D gene (6 bases). Deletions cut 3 bases from V and 4 bases from J, with 16 bases between. Germline V gene data show CDR1 as LNHDA and CDR2 as SQIVND (reference sequence). This CDR3 is built from 15 residues. The CDR3 DNA is TGTGCCAGTAGTATGGGGAGAGGGGGTATGTACGAGCAGTACTTC. Translation gives CASSMGRGGMYEQYF.

The rearrangement uses TRBV7-3 and TRBJ2-1; D call uncertain. Looked up from germline, CDR1 is SGHTA and CDR2 is FQGTGA. This CDR3 spans 15 amino acids. Deletions cut 0 bases from V and 3 bases from J, with 9 bases between. The CDR3 protein is CASSLTVRSYNEQFF. The DNA for the CDR3 is TGTGCCAGCAGCTTAACTGTGCGGAGCTACAATGAGCAGTTCTTC.

The chain uses TRBV4-2 and TRBJ2-3; the match to TRBD2 covers 11 bases. The junction had 22 bases not matched to a gene; V was cut back by 2 bases and J by 6 bases. Germline V gives CDR1 LGHNA, CDR2 YNFKEQ. CDR3 length: 21 residues. CDR3 region: CASSQTGFRGLAEGEWDTQYF. CDR3 bases: TGTGCCAGCAGCCAAACCGGGTTTCGGGGACTAGCGGAGGGGGAATGGGATACGCAGTATTTT.

The chain couples TRBV5-6 to TRBJ1-1; unclear D gene. The V gene lost 0 bases and the J gene lost 8 bases, with 8 bases spanning the gap. The CDR3 is 12 amino acids. The germline V gene encodes CDR1 SGHDT and CDR2 YYEEEE. This CDR3 is CASSLGAEEAFF. The CDR3 nucleotides read TGTGCCAGCAGCTTGGGGGCAGAAGAAGCTTTCTTT. Complete variable domain (other parts from reference TRBV5-6 and TRBJ1-1): DAGVTQSPTHLIKTRGQQVTLRCSPKSGHDTVSWYQQALGQGPQFIFQYYEEEERQRGNFPDRFSGHQFPNYSSELNVNALLLGDSALYLCASSLGAEEAFFGQGTRLTVV.

This clone was observed a few times. The V gene is TRBV4-3, the J gene TRBJ2-7; D remains ambiguous. There are 14 residues in the CDR3. The V gene lost 1 base and the J gene lost 0 bases, with 7 bases spanning the gap. The V gene's germline CDR1 is LGHNA and CDR2 YSLEER. The CDR3 protein is CASSQAVPSYEQYF. The CDR3 region has the DNA TGCGCCAGCAGCCAAGCTGTCCCCTCCTACGAGCAGTACTTC.

This chain links TRBV6-5 with TRBJ1-3; 9 nucleotides agree with TRBD1. Germline V gene lookup returns CDR1 MNHEY and CDR2 SVGAGI. Trimming cost V 8 bases and J 6 bases; bases outside gene matches: 8. The length of the CDR3 is 14 residues. The CDR3 reads CASFSGQGTNTIYF. Written as DNA, the CDR3 is TGTGCCAGCTTCTCCGGACAGGGGACAAACACCATATATTTT.

V gene TRBV18 combines with J gene TRBJ2-1, with a possible D match to TRBD2 (7 bases). V lost 2 bases, J lost 10 bases, and 24 bases lay in between. The CDR3 has 17 residues. Germline values: CDR1 KGHSH, CDR2 LQKENI. CDR3 coding DNA: TGTGCCAGCTCACCAATCAGGGGCGCGGAGCGGGAAATGGAGCAGTTCTTC. Amino acid sequence: CASSPIRGAEREMEQFF.

This clone occurred a few times. Here the CDR3 DNA reads TGCAGCGTTGAGGAGTATGGCTACACCTTC. Its translation: CSVEEYGYTF. This sequence joins TRBV29-1 and TRBJ1-2; D gene ambiguous. Germline assignment: CDR1 SQVTM and CDR2 ANQGSEA. V was clipped by 3 bases and J by 5 bases, with 4 bases between them. The length of the CDR3 is 10 residues.

V is TRBV15 and J is TRBJ2-1, with 9 bases matching TRBD2. Germline assignment: CDR1 LNHNV and CDR2 YYDKDF (reference sequence). The CDR3 consists of 15 residues. The V segment lost 4 bases and the J segment 7 bases; nucleotides outside the gene matches: 8. CDR3 sequence: CATSNWREGRNEQFF. The CDR3 coding sequence is TGTGCCACCAGCAACTGGCGGGAGGGCCGGAATGAGCAGTTCTTC.

J is TRBJ1-5 and V is TRBV6-1; D is possibly TRBD1 (6 bases). Germline CDR1 MNHNS, CDR2 SASEGT. V gave up 4 bases and J gave up 6 bases, with 19 bases separating them. The CDR3 covers 16 residues. Written as DNA, the CDR3 is TGTGCCAGCAGTGCCTGGACCAGGGGTGGTGCTCAGCCCCAGCATTTT. It translates to CASSAWTRGGAQPQHF.

V usage is TRBV9 and J usage is TRBJ2-2; D call uncertain. CDR3 length: 15 amino acids. V was pared by 4 bases and J by 1 base, with 11 bases between. Germline CDR1 SGDLS, CDR2 YYNGEE. CDR3 loop: CASSYLAENTGELFF. The CDR3 DNA follows: TGTGCCAGCAGCTACCTGGCGGAGAACACCGGGGAGCTGTTTTTT. Supplemented by reference TRBV9 and TRBJ2-2, the full variable domain reads DSGVTQTPKHLITATGQRVTLRCSPRSGDLSVYWYQQSLDQGLQFLIQYYNGEERAKGNILERFSAQQFPDLHSELNLSSLELGDSALYFCASSYLAENTGELFFGEGSRLTVL.

This clone was recorded only once. This sequence joins TRBV7-2 and TRBJ1-1, with D possibly being TRBD1 (6 bases). From germline, CDR1 is SGHTA and CDR2 FQGNSA. V was clipped by 6 bases and J by 5 bases, with 16 bases between them. The CDR3 is made up of 14 amino acids. The CDR3 loop reads CASRQNRVGTEAFF. The CDR3 coding sequence is TGTGCCAGCAGACAAAACAGGGTAGGAACTGAAGCTTTCTTT. Full variable domain (rest looked up from reference TRBV7-2 and TRBJ1-1): GAGVSQSPSNKVTEKGKDVELRCDPISGHTALYWYRQSLGQGLEFLIYFQGNSAPDKSGLPSDRFSAERTGGSVSTLTIQRTQQEDSAVYLCASRQNRVGTEAFFGQGTRLTVV.

The chain joins TRBV7-2 to TRBJ1-6, with 8 bases that match TRBD1. J lost 7 bases, V lost 3 bases, and 11 bases had no gene match. This CDR3 contains 17 residues. Looked up from germline, CDR1 is SGHTA and CDR2 is FQGNSA. The CDR3 is CASSFRGPGQANSPLHF. In nucleotides, the CDR3 is TGTGCCAGCAGCTTCCGCGGTCCGGGACAGGCGAATTCACCCCTCCACTTT.

The chain recombines TRBV18 with TRBJ2-1; 8 positions agree with TRBD1. The CDR3 totals 13 residues. Germline CDR1 is KGHSH and CDR2 is LQKENI. The J segment lost 12 bases and the V segment lost 2 bases, leaving 6 bases of the junction unmatched. The CDR3 bases are TGTGCCAGCTCACCATCAGGGGGCATGGGGCAGTTCTTC. Protein product: CASSPSGGMGQFF.

V and J are TRBV6-2 or TRBV6-3 and TRBJ1-6; possibly TRBD1 for D (6 bases). The germline gives CDR1 MNHEY, CDR2 SVGEGT. Trimming removed 3 bases from V and 8 bases from J, with 17 bases in between. This CDR3 comprises 16 residues. CDR3: CASSYIPYPGDSPLHF. CDR3 coding DNA: TGTGCCAGCAGTTATATCCCCTATCCAGGGGATTCACCCCTCCACTTT.

J is TRBJ2-1 and V is TRBV11-1; D call uncertain. Germline CDR1 is SGHAT and CDR2 is FQDESV (reference sequence). This CDR3 is 15 amino acids long. V was cut by 5 bases and J by 4 bases, with 15 bases left in between. CDR3 region: CASSRNLGSYNEQFF. CDR3 nucleotide sequence: TGTGCCAGCAGCCGCAACCTAGGTTCATACAATGAGCAGTTCTTC. Drawing the rest from reference TRBV11-1 and TRBJ2-1, the complete variable domain is EAEVAQSPRYKITEKSQAVAFWCDPISGHATLYWYRQILGQGPELLVQFQDESVVDDSQLPKDRFSAERLKGVDSTLKIQPAELGDSAMYLCASSRNLGSYNEQFFGPGTRLTVL.

V gene TRBV28 combines with J gene TRBJ1-1; D unresolved. The germline V and J ends were trimmed by 7 bases and 4 bases, with 7 bases remaining between them. CDR1 and CDR2 (germline): MDHEN, SYDVKM. The CDR3 sequence is 11 residues long. For the CDR3, the DNA is TGTGCCAGCAACTTCCTCACTGAAGCTTTCTTT. Its protein product is CASNFLTEAFF.

The rearrangement links TRBV29-1 to TRBJ2-1; tentative D call: TRBD1 (5 bases). The V and J ends lost 1 base and 7 bases respectively, with 11 bases between them. The CDR3 sequence is 13 residues long. The germline CDR1 and CDR2 sequences are SQVTM and ANQGSEA. Here the CDR3 reads CSVEGQLLNEQFF. DNA of the CDR3: TGCAGCGTTGAAGGACAGCTATTAAATGAGCAGTTCTTC.

The chain employs TRBV7-9 and TRBJ2-3; TRBD2 aligns across 10 bases. V was pared by 0 bases and J by 3 bases, with 3 bases of the junction left unmatched. From germline, CDR1 is SEHNR and CDR2 FQNEAQ (reference sequence). The length of the CDR3 is 16 residues. The CDR3 sequence is CASSLALAGSTDTQYF. The CDR3 nucleotides read TGTGCCAGCAGCTTAGCACTAGCGGGAAGTACAGATACGCAGTATTTT.

The V and J genes are TRBV6-5 and TRBJ1-4; D gene unclear. This CDR3 is 14 amino acids long. The germline V and J ends were trimmed by 2 bases and 4 bases, with 8 bases remaining between them. CDR1 is MNHEY, CDR2 SVGAGI, per germline. The CDR3 here is CASSYNGVNEKLFF. In DNA, the CDR3 is TGTGCCAGCAGTTACAACGGGGTTAATGAAAAACTGTTTTTT.